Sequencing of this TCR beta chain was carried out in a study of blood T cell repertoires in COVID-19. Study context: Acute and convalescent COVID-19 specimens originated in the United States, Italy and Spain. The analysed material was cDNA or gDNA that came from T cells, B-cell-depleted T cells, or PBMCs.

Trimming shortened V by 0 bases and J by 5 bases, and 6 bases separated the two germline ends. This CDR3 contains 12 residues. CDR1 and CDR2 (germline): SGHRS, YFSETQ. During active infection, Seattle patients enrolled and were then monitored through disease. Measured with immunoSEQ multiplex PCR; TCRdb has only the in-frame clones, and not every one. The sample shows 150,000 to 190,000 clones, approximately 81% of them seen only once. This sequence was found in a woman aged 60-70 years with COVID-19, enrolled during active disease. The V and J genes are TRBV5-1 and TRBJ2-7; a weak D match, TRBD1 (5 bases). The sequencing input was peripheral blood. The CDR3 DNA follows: TGCGCCAGCAGCTTGGCAGGGAACGAGCAGTACTTC. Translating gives CASSLAGNEQYF.